This T cell receptor beta chain was recorded in a study of cytomegalovirus exposure and HLA in healthy donors. As for the study in general: In an earlier analysis, 95 million to 140 million unique TCR beta sequences were found from approximately 190 million T cells. General observations from the study: Donor immune exposure was known only as CMV serostatus.

In regard to this clone: The antigen remains unidentified.

Germline V gene data show CDR1 as SNHLY and CDR2 as FYNNEI. V dropped 8 bases and J dropped 5; count of bases not matched to a gene: 9. CDR3 length: 14 amino acids. With 60 Vbeta and 13 Jbeta primers, the PCR was carried out. Generated by immunoSEQ multiplex PCR, the TCRdb table keeps only in-frame clones and is missing some. The top ten hold roughly 0.32% of the sample, which has roughly 200,000 clones, 86% seen once. The gene calls are TRBV2 and TRBJ1-5; TRBD1 matches 7 bases. This receptor was identified in a woman between 25 and 40 years old in good health and CMV-seronegative. The sequencing input was PBMCs. CDR3 in amino acids: CASERQGADQPQHF. The CDR3 DNA reads as TGTGCCAGCGAAAGACAGGGCGCGGATCAGCCCCAGCATTTT.